This TCR beta chain was retrieved from a study of OX40 agonist ivuxolimab in advanced cancers. This CDR3 region has 11 residues. Germline V lookup: CDR1 SEHNR, CDR2 FQNEAQ (reference sequence). Trimming cost V 4 bases and J 10 bases, with 10 bases left between them. Clones were read by immunoSEQ multiplex PCR, and TCRdb kept only the in-frame ones, dropping some. In the table there are about 16,000 clones, approximately 86% of which are singletons. This clone was seen just once. The specimen comprised CD4+ or CD8+ T cells sorted from blood, sampled in a trial of the OX40 agonist ivuxolimab. The sequence was obtained from an adult with an advanced solid tumor such as melanoma, head and neck, liver or kidney cancer. V is TRBV7-9 and J is TRBJ1-2, with unresolved D. CDR3: CASSSWGAYTF. DNA of the CDR3: TGTGCCAGCAGCTCATGGGGTGCCTACACCTTC.